This T cell receptor beta chain was sequenced during a study of T cell changes during pregnancy in multiple sclerosis. The V gene lost 7 bases and the J gene lost 2 bases, with 18 bases spanning the gap. The CDR3 sequence is 15 residues long. Germline CDR1 and CDR2: SGHAT and FQDESV (reference sequence). Clones were sequenced by immunoSEQ multiplex PCR, and TCRdb holds only the in-frame ones, with some missing. The data hold some 40,000 clones, with approximately 88% observed a single time. The V and J genes are TRBV11-1 and TRBJ2-7, with a tentative D call TRBD1 (6 bases). Specimen: CD4+ T cells from peripheral blood mononuclear cells, collected in the first trimester of pregnancy. This TCR was recovered from a female donor with multiple sclerosis, enrolled in a pregnancy study. The CDR3 coding sequence is TGTGCCAGCACTCTAGAAACAGGGCCGACCTACGAGCAGTACTTC. This translates into CASTLETGPTYEQYF.